One sample yielded the 18 T cell receptor beta chains listed below, sequenced in a study of PD-1 blockade in classical Hodgkin lymphoma. TCRdb keeps only in-frame clones here, not all; method: immunoSEQ multiplex PCR. Among approximately 20,000 clones listed, 70% to 90% were seen once. Time point meaning: cycle 4 day 1 (C4D1), after around six weeks of nivolumab. Relapse was seen in all patients after autologous stem cell transplantation, and brentuximab vedotin exposure was variable. CD4+ T cells were purified from thawed PBMCs by magnetic negative selection. Here the sequenced sample was CD4+ T cells from blood, taken before the fourth cycle of nivolumab. The receptors stem from a human donor with classical Hodgkin lymphoma.

The chain is built from TRBV6-6 and TRBJ1-4, with D uncertain. V was shortened by 6 bases and J by 4 bases, with 9 bases between the two germline ends. Germline CDR1 is MNHNY and CDR2 is SVGAGI (reference sequence). This CDR3 is 13 amino acids long. The CDR3 bases are TGTGCCAGCAGCGGCGAAAATAATGAAAAACTGTTTTTT. It translates to CASSGENNEKLFF.

The J gene is TRBJ2-2, the V gene TRBV6-1; a weak D match, TRBD1 (6 bases). The CDR3 loop spans 14 amino acids. The V end lost 6 bases, the J end lost 0 bases, and 8 bases lay between the germline ends. Germline V CDR1 and CDR2: MNHNS, SASEGT. CDR3 nucleotide sequence: TGTGCCAGCAGCCGGACAGCGAACACCGGGGAGCTGTTTTTT. Translating gives CASSRTANTGELFF.

The chain joins TRBV2 to TRBJ2-6; 12 nucleotides agree with TRBD2. The germline V gene encodes CDR1 SNHLY and CDR2 FYNNEI. J was trimmed by 1 base and V by 6 bases; bases with no gene match: 4. The CDR3 loop spans 17 amino acids. The DNA of the CDR3 is TGTGCCAGCAGGGCGACTAGCGGGAGATCTGGGGCCAACGTCCTGACTTTC. Its translation: CASRATSGRSGANVLTF.

This chain connects TRBV11-3 to TRBJ2-4; a weak D match, TRBD1 (5 bases). Germline V lookup: CDR1 SGHNT, CDR2 YENEEA. This CDR3 region has 14 residues. The V end was cut by 5 bases, the J end by 1 base, with 9 bases between. The CDR3 nucleotides read TGTGCCAGCAGCCCGGCAGGGGCCAAAAACATTCAGTACTTC. Encoded protein: CASSPAGAKNIQYF.

The rearrangement joins TRBV10-2 to TRBJ2-1, with 13 bases that match TRBD2. CDR3 length: 15 amino acids. The V gene end was trimmed by 5 bases and the J gene end by 6 bases; junction bases not matched to a gene: 4. The V gene's germline CDR1 is WSHSY and CDR2 SAAADI. CDR3 DNA: TGCGCCAGCAGTACTAGCGGGAGGGCCCTCAATGAGCAGTTCTTC. Its protein is CASSTSGRALNEQFF.

A word on this clone: Germline and junction disagree at one end, which may indicate a read error. V usage is TRBV7-3 and J usage is TRBJ2-6; D perhaps matches TRBD1 (6 bases). Germline CDR1 reads SGHTA; CDR2 reads FQGTGA. The CDR3 runs to 16 residues. CDR3 residues: CASGLGGSSGANVLTF. CDR3 DNA: TGTGCCAGCGGCTTAGGGGGAAGCTCTGGGGCCAACGTCCTGACTTTC.

In regard to this clone: Since no conserved phenylalanine or tryptophan closes the CDR3, a read error is the likely cause. The limits of the CDR3 on the DNA are not certain, so only TCRdb's listed CDR3 is given. The rearrangement uses TRBV18 and TRBJ1-2; the table's TRBD1 call for D was not verified on the DNA. Germline V gene sequence: CDR1 KGHSH, CDR2 LQKENI. The CDR3 is 13 residues long, counting both termini. The CDR3: CASSPDQDSLLFL.

The chain is built from TRBV5-1 and TRBJ2-7; 9 bases are shared with TRBD2. The CDR3 totals 15 residues. Germline V gene sequence: CDR1 SGHRS, CDR2 YFSETQ. V was pared by 1 base and J by 5 bases, with 7 bases of the junction left unmatched. For the CDR3, the DNA is TGCGCCAGCAGCTTGAGGGCGGGAGGGCCCAACGAGCAGTACTTC. It yields the protein CASSLRAGGPNEQYF.

The chain links TRBV19 to TRBJ1-5, with a weak D call TRBD1 (5 bases). The CDR3 has 14 residues. CDR1 and CDR2 from the germline V gene are LNHDA and SQIVND (reference sequence). V lost 2 bases to trimming and J lost 6 bases, with 11 bases between them. CDR3 DNA: TGTGCCAGTAGTATACGAGGGGTAGGTCAGCCCCAGCATTTT. Its protein product is CASSIRGVGQPQHF.

The J gene is TRBJ2-5, the V gene TRBV19; tentatively, D is TRBD2 (5 bases). The CDR3 has 14 amino acids. The V gene lost 3 bases and the J gene lost 1 base, with 9 bases spanning the gap. In germline, CDR1 is LNHDA, CDR2 SQIVND (reference sequence). CDR3 region: CASSIVAGQETQYF. CDR3 nucleotides: TGTGCCAGTAGTATCGTTGCGGGCCAAGAGACCCAGTACTTC.

This clone was counted only a few times. The V and J genes are TRBV6-1 and TRBJ2-1; D unclear. Between the trimmed V and J ends, which lost 4 bases and 14 bases, there was a span of 12 bases. Germline loops: CDR1 MNHNS, CDR2 SASEGT. This CDR3 contains 11 residues. CDR3 region: CASSASAWEFF. CDR3 coding DNA: TGTGCCAGCAGTGCCTCTGCGTGGGAGTTCTTC.

The chain is built from TRBV7-2 and TRBJ1-5, with a weak D call TRBD1 (6 bases). V was clipped by 2 bases and J by 7 bases, with 12 bases between them. CDR1 and CDR2 from the germline V gene are SGHTA and FQGNSA. The CDR3 has 14 amino acids. The CDR3 coding sequence is TGTGCCAGCAGCTTATATGGGGGCAGACAGCCCCAGCATTTT. Translated: CASSLYGGRQPQHF.

This sequence joins TRBV7-2 and TRBJ2-3; no clear D. V lost 6 bases and J lost 1, with 8 bases in between. CDR3 length: 13 amino acids. The germline gives CDR1 SGHTA, CDR2 FQGNSA. This CDR3 is CASRNSGTDTQYF. CDR3 coding DNA: TGTGCCAGCAGAAACAGCGGCACAGATACGCAGTATTTT.

The rearrangement joins TRBV6-6 to TRBJ1-4; D is unresolved. Germline CDR1 MNHNY, CDR2 SVGAGI (reference sequence). The CDR3 is 15 amino acids. V was cut by 0 bases and J by 7 bases, with 12 bases left in between. The CDR3 region has the DNA TGTGCCAGCAGTTACTCGGCCCCCACGGGTGAAAAACTGTTTTTT. Translating it yields CASSYSAPTGEKLFF.

The rearrangement uses TRBV6-6 and TRBJ2-3; the D gene is possibly TRBD2 (6 bases). Trimming stripped 4 bases from V and 0 bases from J, with 14 bases between. The germline gives CDR1 MNHNY, CDR2 SVGAGI (reference sequence). This CDR3 comprises 16 residues. For the CDR3, the DNA is TGTGCCAGCAGTTTTATATTCGGGACTAGCACAGATACGCAGTATTTT. This encodes CASSFIFGTSTDTQYF.

V and J are TRBV14 and TRBJ2-5, with 15 bases matching TRBD2. V shed 5 bases, J shed 4 bases, and the junction held 11 bases outside the gene matches. This CDR3 is 18 amino acids long. The germline gives CDR1 SGHDN, CDR2 FVKESK. The CDR3 DNA follows: TGTGCCAGCAGCGGACGGACTAGCGGGAGGGGGATAGGAGAGACCCAGTACTTC. This sequence encodes CASSGRTSGRGIGETQYF.

This chain links TRBV28 with TRBJ1-5, with D unclear. V was shortened by 7 bases and J by 2 bases, with 18 bases between the two germline ends. In germline, CDR1 is MDHEN, CDR2 SYDVKM. This CDR3 has 16 residues. In DNA form, the CDR3 reads TGTGCCAGCACCGCCCCCTCCCTCGGGGGCAATCAGCCCCAGCATTTT. This encodes CASTAPSLGGNQPQHF.

The rearrangement links TRBV6-5 to TRBJ2-7; no clear D. The germline gives CDR1 MNHEY, CDR2 SVGAGI. V was pared by 0 bases and J by 2 bases, with 8 bases between. This CDR3 region has 14 residues. The CDR3 reads CASSYSKVTYEQYF. DNA for the CDR3: TGTGCCAGCAGTTACTCAAAGGTCACCTACGAGCAGTACTTC.